The TCR beta chain under discussion was sequenced for a study of T cell responses to AZD1222 COVID-19 vaccine. Whole-study findings and limits: Two AZD1222 administrations were followed by greater Spike-specific TCR breadth and depth.

CDR1 is MNHEY and CDR2 is SMNVEV in the germline V gene (reference sequence). V lost 5 bases to trimming and J lost 7 bases, with 14 bases between them. The CDR3 consists of 13 residues. Assay: immunoSEQ multiplex PCR; the TCRdb copy retains only in-frame clones and omits some. In the table there are about 93,000 clones, over 85% of which are singletons. Details on this clone: Its antigen is currently unknown.

The starting material was peripheral blood, obtained on day 0 of MenACWY control vaccination. The rearrangement links TRBV27 to TRBJ1-1; D might be TRBD1 (5 bases). The receptor's source is an adult in good health. The CDR3 coding sequence is TGTGCCAGCAGTCCCCTCGGGACCTTTGAAGCTTTCTTT. Translated: CASSPLGTFEAFF.